This TCR beta chain comes out of a study of quantifying T cell responses using KT2 cells. Study as a whole: TCR alpha and beta constant-region primers primed reverse transcription of RNA. The T4 ligation step was estimated to exceed 8% efficiency under optimum conditions.

A single-stranded UMI oligo with SP2 sequence was ligated to cDNA 3' ends. An equimolar mix of RC1.1 and RC1.2 primed the beta chain across TRBC1 and TRBC2. TCRdb reanalysed the UMI-ligation and nested PCR reads using MiXCR and keeps one entry per CDR3 protein. This table holds tens of thousands of distinct CDR3 sequences, approximately 10% found once. Trimming removed 7 bases from V and 4 bases from J, with 26 bases in between. Germline CDR1 is DFQATT and CDR2 is SNEGSKA (reference sequence). This CDR3 comprises 17 residues. This clonotype showed up many times. Sample: PBMCs spiked with cells of the T cell clone KT2. The TCR sequence derives from a human donor. The chain links TRBV20-1 to TRBJ2-1; D is perhaps TRBD2 (6 bases). The CDR3 sequence is CSVSFSGHTRRYNEQFF. In DNA, the CDR3 is TGCAGTGTAAGCTTTAGCGGCCACACAAGGCGATACAATGAGCAGTTCTTC.